A selection of T cell receptor beta chains follows, all from one sample in a study of memory CD4+ T cells and cytomegalovirus serostatus. Sequenced by immunoSEQ multiplex PCR; TCRdb stores in-frame clones only, minus some. The sample lists some 57,000 clones, 65% to 80% seen once, with less than 0.95% in the top ten. Sequences were obtained from memory CD4+ T cells from blood. These receptors were collected from an adult in good health and CMV-seronegative. CDR3s include the opening cysteine and the closing phenylalanine or tryptophan. D genes are given only for firm matches. A row's size may be missing; if present it is once, few, many or a size class.

clone_size j_call v_call cdr3_length d_call cdr3_nt cdr3_aa
few TRBJ1-4 TRBV9 16 . TGTGCCAGCAGCGTAGAGTTGTCCAGGGACTATGAAAAACTGTTTTTT CASSVELSRDYEKLFF
. TRBJ2-1 TRBV6-5 16 . TGTGCCAGCAGTTTTACTCCGGGACTGGATAACAATGAGCAGTTCTTC CASSFTPGLDNNEQFF
. TRBJ1-1 TRBV5-4 14 . TGTGCCAGCAGCCAAGATAAAAGTTACACTGAAGCTTTCTTT CASSQDKSYTEAFF
. TRBJ2-7 TRBV20-1 11 TRBD2 TGCAGTGCTAGAGAAGGTCTAGCGGAGTACTTC CSAREGLAEYF
. TRBJ1-1 TRBV7-2 13 . TGTGCCAGCAGCAACTACAGGAACACTGAAGCTTTCTTT CASSNYRNTEAFF
once TRBJ2-1 TRBV5-1 12 . TGCGCCAGCAGCTTACGGGGTCAGGAGCAGTTCTTC CASSLRGQEQFF
once TRBJ2-3 TRBV5-1 17 TRBD2 TGCGCCAGCAGCTTGTCTAGCGGGGGGATTAGCACAGATACGCAGTATTTT CASSLSSGGISTDTQYF
. TRBJ2-6 TRBV30 15 . TGTGCCTGGAGAGCACTCGGCTCTGGGGCCAACGTCCTGACTTTC CAWRALGSGANVLTF
. TRBJ1-6 TRBV4-1 17 . TGCGCCAGCAGCCACCCGGTTGGGAGGGGAGTTAATTCACCCCTCCACTTT CASSHPVGRGVNSPLHF
. TRBJ2-3 TRBV5-4 15 TRBD2 TGTGCCAGCACCCGGACTAGCGGTAGCACAGATACGCAGTATTTT CASTRTSGSTDTQYF
. TRBJ1-5 TRBV12-5 14 . TGTGCTAGTGGTTCGGGCGGGGAAGGTCAGCCCCAGCATTTT CASGSGGEGQPQHF
. TRBJ2-1 TRBV7-2 15 TRBD2 TGTGCCAGCAGGACTAGCGGGGGGGCGGGCTATGAGCAGTTCTTC CASRTSGGAGYEQFF
. TRBJ2-7 TRBV4-2 15 TRBD2 TGTGCCAGCAGCCAGGGGACTAGCGGAACTTACGAGCAGTACTTC CASSQGTSGTYEQYF
. TRBJ2-1 TRBV18 15 TRBD2 TGTGCCAGCTCACCACCGGGGCGGGAGTACAATGAGCAGTTCTTC CASSPPGREYNEQFF